These T cell receptor beta chains were read from a single sample in a study of cytomegalovirus exposure and HLA in healthy donors. Measured with immunoSEQ multiplex PCR; TCRdb has only the in-frame clones, and not every one. The sample has roughly 130,000 clones; roughly two thirds are singletons. The material sequenced was PBMCs. These receptors were collected from a young man in good health and CMV-seropositive. CDR3s include the opening cysteine and the closing phenylalanine or tryptophan. D genes are given only for firm matches. A clone size is listed for some rows: how often the clone was seen (once, few, many), or a class if it is expanded.

clone size	J gene	D gene	V gene	CDR3 protein	CDR3 DNA
NA	TRBJ1-2	TRBD1	TRBV18	CASSLRDRGPYTF	TGTGCCAGCTCACTCCGGGACAGGGGTCCCTACACCTTC
NA	TRBJ2-7	TRBD2	TRBV6-5	CASKTSGSSYEQYF	TGTGCCAGCAAAACTAGCGGGAGCTCCTACGAGCAGTACTTC
NA	TRBJ2-5	TRBD2	TRBV10-3	CAISGGTSGSRTQYF	TGTGCCATCAGTGGGGGGACTAGCGGGAGTCGAACCCAGTACTTC
NA	TRBJ2-5	TRBD1	TRBV29-1	CSVADRGLYETQYF	TGCAGCGTTGCGGACAGGGGGCTTTACGAGACCCAGTACTTC
NA	TRBJ2-7	TRBD1	TRBV10-3	CAIREGQGYEQYF	TGTGCCATCAGAGAAGGACAGGGCTACGAGCAGTACTTC
NA	TRBJ2-5	TRBD2	TRBV7-8	CASSPLPAGVQETQYF	TGTGCCAGCAGCCCCCTTCCGGCGGGAGTACAAGAGACCCAGTACTTC
NA	TRBJ1-3	NA	TRBV9	CASSVSGTSGNTIYF	TGTGCCAGCAGCGTGTCAGGAACCTCTGGAAACACCATATATTTT
once	TRBJ2-1	TRBD2	TRBV27	CASSLSDLLAGDYNEQFF	TGTGCCAGCAGTTTATCGGATCTACTAGCGGGAGACTACAATGAGCAGTTCTTC
once	TRBJ2-1	TRBD1	TRBV18	CASSPPTGSDEQFF	TGTGCCAGCTCACCCCCGACAGGGTCCGATGAGCAGTTCTTC
NA	TRBJ2-2	NA	TRBV7-2	CASSRAGAGQNTGELFF	TGTGCCAGCAGCCGGGCAGGGGCCGGGCAGAACACCGGGGAGCTGTTTTTT
NA	TRBJ2-5	NA	TRBV5-1	CASGVGQGLETQYF	TGCGCCAGCGGGGTGGGCCAGGGCTTAGAGACCCAGTACTTC
NA	TRBJ2-2	TRBD2	TRBV11-2	CASSFTPGGTSTGELFF	TGTGCCAGCAGCTTCACACCGGGGGGAACAAGCACCGGGGAGCTGTTTTTT
NA	TRBJ2-6	TRBD1	TRBV19	CASNSPGQGASGANVLTF	TGTGCCAGTAATAGTCCGGGACAGGGGGCCTCTGGGGCCAACGTCCTGACTTTC
NA	TRBJ2-7	NA	TRBV27	CASSFNRDEQYF	TGTGCCAGCAGTTTCAACAGGGACGAGCAGTACTTC
NA	TRBJ2-7	NA	TRBV4-3	CASSQRDNSYEQYF	TGCGCCAGCAGCCAAAGGGACAACTCCTACGAGCAGTACTTC
NA	TRBJ1-2	TRBD1	TRBV4-1	CASSQDQGQGATGYTF	TGCGCCAGCAGCCAAGATCAAGGACAGGGGGCGACCGGCTACACCTTC
NA	TRBJ1-5	NA	TRBV6-6	CASRSRDNQPQHF	TGTGCCAGCAGATCGAGAGATAATCAGCCCCAGCATTTT
NA	TRBJ1-2	NA	TRBV5-8	CASSYDSYGYTF	TGTGCCAGCAGCTACGACAGCTATGGCTACACCTTC
NA	TRBJ2-1	TRBD1	TRBV4-1	CASSQEPGQGANEQFF	TGCGCCAGCAGCCAAGAACCGGGACAGGGGGCTAATGAGCAGTTCTTC
NA	TRBJ2-5	NA	TRBV5-1	CASSLARSVSETQYF	TGCGCCAGCAGCTTGGCCCGAAGCGTATCGGAGACCCAGTACTTC
NA	TRBJ2-7	NA	TRBV27	CASSLQGRTYEQYF	TGTGCCAGCAGTTTACAGGGTAGGACCTACGAGCAGTACTTC
NA	TRBJ2-1	TRBD2	TRBV7-9	CASSSLGGRRGNSYNEQFF	TGTGCCAGCAGCTCCCTGGGCGGGAGGAGGGGTAACTCCTACAATGAGCAGTTCTTC
NA	TRBJ2-7	TRBD2	TRBV13	CASSLGRTSGSYEQYF	TGTGCCAGCAGCTTAGGCCGGACTAGCGGCTCCTACGAGCAGTACTTC
NA	TRBJ1-2	TRBD1	TRBV4-3	CASSLDRGRGYTF	TGCGCCAGCAGCCTCGACAGGGGGCGAGGCTACACCTTC